These 29 T cell receptor beta chains originate from one sample sequenced in a study of CD8+ T cells in alopecia areata. It was with CD4, CD8alpha, NKG2D, NKG2ACE and other markers that pooled cutaneous lymph node cells were sorted. After isolation, RNA underwent reverse transcription to generate cDNA as the sequencing template. Clones were read by immunoSEQ multiplex PCR, and TCRdb kept only the in-frame ones, dropping some. The sample holds 290,000 or so clones, and no clone turns up only once. Sequencing was done on a sample of CD4+ T cells sorted from a lymph node. These receptors all stem from a C3H/HeJ mouse with alopecia areata. The strain bears MHC haplotype H2-k.

This clone was detected only a few times. Here the gene names and germline are mouse. The read comes to an end 4 residues before the CDR3 does, leaving the germline J gene to fill in the end. This chain uses TRBV13-1 with TRBJ2-2, with D perhaps TRBD1 (6 bases). This CDR3 spans 15 amino acids. Germline CDR1 NSHNY, CDR2 SYGAGN. Between the trimmed V and J ends, which lost 5 bases and 2 bases, there was a span of 13 bases. CDR3 DNA, as far as it was read: TGTGCCAGCAGCAACAGGGAAAGTAACACCGGG. As protein: CASSNRESNTG. The CDR3 reads in full as CASSNRESNTGQLYF.

This clone was counted a few times. The gene names here belong to mouse. The read stops 4 residues short of the end of the CDR3; the missing end is completed from the germline J gene. V usage is TRBV19 and J usage is TRBJ1-1, with no clear D. The germline V gene has CDR1 FNHDT and CDR2 SITEND (reference sequence). V was cut by 2 bases and J by 1 base, with 6 bases left in between. This CDR3 is 13 amino acids long. CDR3 sequence: CASSMVGNTEVFF. The covered CDR3 bases are TGTGCCAGCAGTATGGTGGGGAACACA.

About this clone itself: Gene and germline names: mouse. The read finishes 4 residues shy of the CDR3 end, and the germline J gene is used to complete it. V and J are TRBV19 and TRBJ2-7, with 10 bases identical to TRBD2. CDR1 FNHDT and CDR2 SITEND come from the germline V gene (reference sequence). The CDR3 sequence is 15 residues long. CDR3 bases read: TGTGCCAGCAGTATAGTGCCTGGGGGGGCGCAT. Its protein is CASSIVPGGAH. The full-length CDR3 reads as CASSIVPGGAHEQYF. The full variable domain, rest sourced from reference TRBV19 and TRBJ2-7, is GGIITQTPKFLIGQEGQKLTLKCQQNFNHDTMYWYRQDSGKGLRLIYYSITENDLQKGDLSEGYDASREKKSSFSLTVTSAQKNEMAVFLCASSIVPGGAHEQYFGPGTRLTVL.

As for this clone: Genes here carry mouse names. The read stops 4 residues short of the end of the CDR3; the missing end is completed from the germline J gene. The rearrangement joins TRBV5 to TRBJ2-3; D is unresolved. V was clipped by 1 base and J by 2 bases, with 7 bases between them. Germline V CDR1 and CDR2: LGHNA, YNLKQL (reference sequence). The CDR3 covers 14 residues. The CDR3 protein is CASSQVHPAETLYF. Partial CDR3 DNA: TGTGCCAGCAGCCAAGTACACCCTGCAGAA.

This clone was observed a handful of times. Genes and germline are mouse. The CDR3 extends 4 residues past the end of the read, so its final part is completed from the germline J gene. Other DNA sequences in the sample encode the same CDR3. This rearrangement joins TRBV5 to TRBJ2-4, with 7 bases that match TRBD2. CDR1 LGHNA and CDR2 YNLKQL come from the germline V gene (reference sequence). The CDR3 has 14 residues. The J segment lost 1 base and the V segment lost 4 bases, leaving 2 bases of the junction unmatched. Here the CDR3 reads CASSPTGGQNTLYF. The sequenced part of the CDR3 DNA is TGTGCCAGCAGCCCCACTGGGGGTCAAAAC.

This clone has more than one count but fewer than ten. Mouse names are used for the genes. The read terminates 4 residues before the CDR3 end, so the remaining end is supplied by the germline J gene. The chain has TRBV1 and TRBJ2-1; a weak D match, TRBD1 (6 bases). V shed 5 bases and J shed 0 bases, with 11 bases lying between them. Germline V CDR1 and CDR2: NSQYPW, LRSPGD (reference sequence). CDR3 length: 15 amino acids. The CDR3 DNA, read in part, is TGCACCTGCAGTCCTGGGACAAATAACTATGCT. Translation gives CTCSPGTNNYA. In full, the CDR3 is CTCSPGTNNYAEQFF.

This clone was counted between two and nine times. The genes are named according to mouse. Coverage ceases 4 residues before the CDR3 finishes, and the germline J gene fills in the end. This chain uses TRBV19 with TRBJ2-7, with 8 bases fitting TRBD1. The CDR3 length is 13 residues. Trimming at V came to 4 bases and at J to 2 bases, leaving 2 bases not matched to a gene. Germline CDR1 FNHDT, CDR2 SITEND (reference sequence). The CDR3 protein is CASSRQGTYEQYF. CDR3 DNA, as far as it was read: TGTGCCAGCAGTCGACAGGGGACCTAT. The whole variable domain, remainder taken from reference TRBV19 and TRBJ2-7, is GGIITQTPKFLIGQEGQKLTLKCQQNFNHDTMYWYRQDSGKGLRLIYYSITENDLQKGDLSEGYDASREKKSSFSLTVTSAQKNEMAVFLCASSRQGTYEQYFGPGTRLTVL.

For this clone: Germline and genes: mouse. Read data end 4 residues before the CDR3 end; the end is taken from the germline J gene. The V call is TRBV1, the J call TRBJ2-7, with D perhaps TRBD2 (6 bases). Germline CDR1 NSQYPW, CDR2 LRSPGD (reference sequence). The CDR3 has 14 residues. V was clipped by 4 bases and J by 0 bases, with 10 bases between them. CDR3 amino acids: CTCSGGLPSYEQYF. Partial CDR3 DNA: TGCACCTGCAGTGGGGGACTCCCCTCCTAT.

This clone was observed a handful of times. The genes and germline here are from mouse. Read sequence stops 4 residues before the CDR3 end, and the germline J gene provides the missing end. V is TRBV19 and J is TRBJ2-1; D might be TRBD1 (6 bases). The CDR3 length is 15 residues. V dropped 4 bases and J dropped 3 bases, with 14 bases sitting between them. Germline V lookup: CDR1 FNHDT, CDR2 SITEND (reference sequence). CDR3 sequence: CASSSRDKPYAEQFF. The covered CDR3 bases are TGTGCCAGCAGTTCCCGGGACAAACCCTATGCT.

This clone was observed a handful of times. Gene names and germline refer to mouse. The read is 4 residues too short to cover the CDR3 end, so that end is filled in from the germline J gene. The sample carries other DNA sequences with the same CDR3. This chain connects TRBV31 to TRBJ1-2; perhaps TRBD1 as D (5 bases). CDR3 length: 13 residues. V was trimmed by 1 base and J by 1 base, leaving 7 bases between them. Germline V CDR1 and CDR2: GKSSPN, SITVG. The covered CDR3 bases are TGTGCCTGGAGTCCCAGGGAAAACTCC. The encoded protein is CAWSPRENS. The entire CDR3 protein is CAWSPRENSDYTF.

This clone came up a few times. Gene names are the mouse ones. The DNA ends 4 residues before the CDR3 does, and the rest of the CDR3 is filled in from the germline J gene. This specimen includes other DNA sequences encoding the same CDR3. The chain is built from TRBV13-1 and TRBJ1-2, with TRBD1 matching 9 bases. The CDR3 is 14 amino acids. The V and J ends lost 3 bases and 2 bases, in that order; junction bases with no gene match: 2. Germline CDR1 and CDR2: NSHNY and SYGAGN. The CDR3 sequence is CASSGTGGNSDYTF. The covered CDR3 bases are TGTGCCAGCAGTGGCACAGGGGGCAACTCC.

This clone came up a few times. Genes here carry mouse names. The DNA ends 3 residues before the CDR3 does, and the rest of the CDR3 is filled in from the germline J gene. The same CDR3 can be traced to other DNA sequences in this sample. The chain recombines TRBV19 with TRBJ1-6, with TRBD1 identical over 8 bases. TRBJ1-6 is placed among ORFs of uncertain function. V gave up 4 bases and J gave up 1 base; unmatched junction bases: 1. Germline CDR1 FNHDT, CDR2 SITEND (reference sequence). The CDR3 covers 15 residues. CDR3 sequence reads: CASSRQGSYNSPLYF. CDR3 DNA (partial): TGTGCCAGCAGTCGACAGGGGTCCTATAATTCGCCC.

This clone turned up a few times. Genes here carry mouse names. The CDR3 end is not reached by the read, which stops 4 residues before it; the germline J gene fills it in. This CDR3 is also generated by other DNA sequences in the sample. The chain employs TRBV1 and TRBJ2-2; a weak D match, TRBD1 (5 bases). This CDR3 has 15 amino acids. Trimming removed 0 bases at V and 6 bases at J, with 11 bases between. Germline V gene sequence: CDR1 NSQYPW, CDR2 LRSPGD (reference sequence). CDR3 in amino acids: CTCSADRGGAGQLYF. The DNA read from the CDR3 is TGCACCTGCAGTGCAGATCGAGGAGGGGCCGGG.

This clone was seen more than once but under ten times. Genes and germline come from the mouse. The missing CDR3 end, 4 residues past where the read stops, is filled in from the germline J gene. The V call is TRBV13-2, the J call TRBJ2-1; the match to TRBD2 covers 11 bases. Germline CDR1 is NNHNN and CDR2 is SYGAGS (reference sequence). This CDR3 region has 14 residues. The V segment lost 5 bases and the J segment 5 bases; nucleotides outside the gene matches: 3. The CDR3 spells CASGGTGGDAEQFF. The DNA read from the CDR3 is TGTGCCAGCGGGGGGACTGGGGGTGATGCT.

Turning to this clone: Gene names and germline refer to mouse. The CDR3 end is not reached by the read, which stops 4 residues before it; the germline J gene fills it in. The chain recombines TRBV31 with TRBJ2-1, with 12 bases fitting TRBD2. Germline V gene sequence: CDR1 GKSSPN, CDR2 SITVG. Trimming removed 1 base from V and 2 bases from J; junction bases left unmatched: 0. The CDR3 is made up of 15 amino acids. The CDR3 bases that were read are TGTGCCTGGAGTCGGACTGGGGGGGACTATGCT. Residues: CAWSRTGGDYA. The CDR3 in full is CAWSRTGGDYAEQFF.

With respect to this clone: Gene and germline names: mouse. The CDR3 end lies 4 residues beyond the end of the read and is filled in from the germline J gene. Other nucleotide sequences in the sample specify the same CDR3. The V gene is TRBV1, the J gene TRBJ2-5, with a weak D call TRBD2 (7 bases). Looked up from germline, CDR1 is NSQYPW and CDR2 is LRSPGD (reference sequence). V was trimmed by 0 bases and J by 3 bases, leaving 10 bases between them. There are 15 residues in the CDR3. The CDR3 loop is CTCSADLGAQDTQYF. The DNA read from the CDR3 is TGCACCTGCAGTGCAGATCTGGGGGCTCAAGAC.

Concerning this clone: Genes here carry mouse names. The CDR3 end is not reached by the read, which stops 4 residues before it; the germline J gene fills it in. The chain is built from TRBV13-1 and TRBJ2-5, with 12 bases that match TRBD1. The CDR3 length is 16 residues. Germline values: CDR1 NSHNY, CDR2 SYGAGN. After removal of 5 bases from V and 2 bases from J, the junction contained 6 bases not matched to a gene. CDR3 bases read: TGTGCCAGCAGAGGGGACAGGGGGCGCTTCCAAGAC. Its protein product is CASRGDRGRFQD. The CDR3, in full, reads CASRGDRGRFQDTQYF.

The table lists this clone with a few counts. These gene names are mouse names. The read terminates 4 residues ahead of where the CDR3 ends, so the germline J gene completes it. This chain connects TRBV13-1 to TRBJ1-1, with 7 nucleotides matching TRBD1. The CDR3 spans 13 residues. Germline CDR1 is NSHNY and CDR2 is SYGAGN. CDR3: CASSDDRVTEVFF. CDR3 DNA (partial): TGTGCCAGCAGTGACGACAGGGTGACA.

This clone appeared a few times. The gene names given are mouse names. Sequencing ends 4 residues short of the CDR3 end; the germline J gene provides the rest. V is TRBV19 and J is TRBJ1-1; D remains ambiguous. The germline CDR1 and CDR2 sequences are FNHDT and SITEND (reference sequence). Trimming pared 2 bases from V and 0 bases from J, leaving 8 bases between. The CDR3 consists of 14 residues. CDR3 DNA, as far as it was read: TGTGCCAGCAGTATCCACAAATCAAACACA. This encodes CASSIHKSNT. In full, the CDR3 reads CASSIHKSNTEVFF. Based on the CDR3 plus reference TRBV19 and TRBJ1-1, the full variable domain is GGIITQTPKFLIGQEGQKLTLKCQQNFNHDTMYWYRQDSGKGLRLIYYSITENDLQKGDLSEGYDASREKKSSFSLTVTSAQKNEMAVFLCASSIHKSNTEVFFGKGTRLTVV.

This clone was counted many times. These gene names are mouse names. Read data end 4 residues before the CDR3 end; the end is taken from the germline J gene. Other nucleotide sequences in the sample specify the same CDR3. This chain uses TRBV5 with TRBJ2-2; D gene ambiguous. This CDR3 has 13 residues. CDR1 is LGHNA, CDR2 YNLKQL, per germline (reference sequence). V lost 1 base and J 1 base, leaving 1 base between the germline ends. The CDR3: CASSQGNTGQLYF. CDR3 DNA, as far as it was read: TGTGCCAGCAGCCAAGGAAACACCGGG.

Note on this clone: Genes here carry mouse names. Other DNA sequences in the same sample also yield this CDR3. CDR3 sequence reads: CASSSQGYEQYF. The sequenced CDR3 bases are TGTGCCAGCAGTTCACAGGGATAT. The chain carries TRBV19 and TRBJ2-7, with a possible D match to TRBD1 (6 bases). The CDR3 is cut off 4 residues early in the read; its end comes from the germline J gene. The CDR3 is 12 residues long. CDR1 is FNHDT, CDR2 SITEND, per germline (reference sequence).

This clone was counted between two and nine times. Mouse germline and gene names are used. From the germline J gene comes the end of the CDR3, since the read stops 4 residues before it. The chain employs TRBV14 and TRBJ2-3; D possibly corresponds to TRBD1 (6 bases). Germline CDR1 SGHDT, CDR2 FRDEAV. CDR3 length: 12 residues. Deletions cut 9 bases from V and 2 bases from J, with 10 bases between. The DNA read from the CDR3 is TGTGCCACTTGGACAGATGCAGAA. This translates into CATWTDAE. The whole CDR3 reads CATWTDAETLYF.

Only a few counts were recorded for this clone. Genes and germline come from the mouse. The read ends 4 residues early relative to the CDR3; the germline J gene fills the gap. This chain connects TRBV19 to TRBJ2-1; 12 positions agree with TRBD2. The CDR3 is 17 residues long. Looked up from germline, CDR1 is FNHDT and CDR2 is SITEND (reference sequence). The J segment lost 0 bases and the V segment lost 1 base, leaving 2 bases of the junction unmatched. This CDR3 is CASSIKGLGGNYAEQFF. The covered CDR3 bases are TGTGCCAGCAGTATAAAGGGACTGGGGGGTAACTATGCT.

Comment on this clone: Mouse names are used for the genes. The read finishes 4 residues shy of the CDR3 end, and the germline J gene is used to complete it. The chain carries TRBV19 and TRBJ2-5; 8 nucleotides match TRBD1. CDR1 is FNHDT, CDR2 SITEND, per germline (reference sequence). This CDR3 has 13 amino acids. CDR3 residues: CASTDRGGDTQYF. The CDR3 DNA, read in part, is TGTGCCAGCACAGACAGGGGAGGAGAC.

A word on this clone: Here the gene names and germline are mouse. With the read ending 4 residues before the CDR3 end, the germline J gene is used to fill in that end. Other DNA sequences from this sample encode an identical CDR3 as well. This sequence joins TRBV1 and TRBJ1-2, with D maybe TRBD1 (5 bases). Trimming cost V 1 base and J 3 bases, with 9 bases left between them. The CDR3 totals 14 residues. Germline V lookup: CDR1 NSQYPW, CDR2 LRSPGD (reference sequence). The part of the CDR3 DNA that was read is TGCACCTGCAGTGCAGTTCAGGGAGACTCC. Residues: CTCSAVQGDS. The full CDR3 protein reads CTCSAVQGDSDYTF.

With regard to this clone: Genes and germline are mouse. The CDR3 goes on 4 residues after the read ends, and that part is filled in from the germline J gene. The chain uses TRBV19 and TRBJ2-1, with a tentative D call TRBD1 (6 bases). This CDR3 spans 13 amino acids. V was trimmed by 5 bases and J by 4 bases, leaving 10 bases between them. Germline CDR1 is FNHDT and CDR2 is SITEND (reference sequence). The CDR3 is CASRDRPYAEQFF. The sequenced CDR3 bases are TGTGCCAGCAGGGACAGACCTTATGCT.

This clone was counted only a few times. The gene symbols are mouse symbols. The read ends 4 residues before the CDR3 terminus; that terminus is restored from the germline J gene. The chain combines TRBV1 with TRBJ1-1; maybe TRBD1 (6 bases). Germline CDR1 is NSQYPW and CDR2 is LRSPGD (reference sequence). The CDR3 consists of 13 residues. Trimming stripped 5 bases from V and 2 bases from J, with 9 bases between. The CDR3 sequence: CTCSSGHNTEVFF. The DNA read from the CDR3 is TGCACCTGCAGTTCGGGACATAACACA.

This clone was detected many times. Germline and genes here are mouse. The read finishes 4 residues shy of the CDR3 end, and the germline J gene is used to complete it. V usage is TRBV17 and J usage is TRBJ2-2; D is uncertain. The CDR3 consists of 14 residues. Trimming took off 3 bases at V and 1 base at J, with 6 bases between the two ends. Germline CDR1 MNHDT, CDR2 YYDKIL. CDR3 bases read: TGTGCTAGCAGTAGGGAGGGAAACACCGGG. Translated: CASSREGNTG. The full CDR3 reads CASSREGNTGQLYF. The variable domain in full, completed from reference TRBV17 and TRBJ2-2, reads DTTVKQNPRYKLARVGKPVNLICSQTMNHDTMYWYQKKPNQAPKLLLFYYDKILNREADTFEKFQSSRPNNSFCSLYIGSAGLEYSAMYLCASSREGNTGQLYFGEGSKLTVL.

This clone was seen at least ten times. The germline and genes are mouse ones. With the read ending 4 residues before the CDR3 end, the germline J gene is used to fill in that end. The rearrangement links TRBV1 to TRBJ2-1; D is perhaps TRBD1 (7 bases). Germline V gene sequence: CDR1 NSQYPW, CDR2 LRSPGD (reference sequence). The CDR3 is made up of 15 amino acids. Trimming cost V 3 bases and J 3 bases, with 12 bases left between them. This CDR3 reads CTCSAEGASYAEQFF. The sequenced part of the CDR3 DNA is TGCACCTGCAGTGCCGAGGGGGCGAGCTATGCT.